This T cell receptor (beta chain) derives from a study of radiotherapy plus CTLA-4 blockade in lung cancer. Turning to the study itself: Across the patients, objective responses occurred in about 19%, and disease control in over 25%.

Remarks on this clone: Its antigen remains unidentified.

Clones were read by immunoSEQ multiplex PCR, and TCRdb kept only the in-frame ones, dropping some. The repertoire has 30,000 to 50,000 clones, more than 70% of them found once; the top ten carry around 22%. The study, taken as a whole, reports: Blood saw expansion of tumor-derived TCR clones after radiotherapy plus ipilimumab.

Germline values: CDR1 LGHNA, CDR2 YSLEER. This CDR3 is 15 amino acids long. V lost 1 base to trimming and J lost 1 base, with 10 bases between them. The sample here was peripheral blood, taken from a patient treated with radiotherapy plus ipilimumab. V and J are TRBV4-3 and TRBJ1-1, with no clear D. This sequence was found in a human donor with non-small cell lung cancer that progressed on radiotherapy plus ipilimumab. DNA for the CDR3: TGCGCCAGCAGCCAAGGTATTAGTTCGAACACTGAAGCTTTCTTT. Translated: CASSQGISSNTEAFF.